A selection of T cell receptor beta chains follows, all from one sample in a study of blood T cell repertoires in COVID-19. Using immunoSEQ multiplex PCR, the repertoire was profiled, and TCRdb retains in-frame clones only, with some absent. The sample carries about 150,000 clones, around 83% recorded once. Source material: peripheral blood. The receptors here all came from a woman aged 45 to 65 with acute or convalescent COVID-19. Both conserved end residues are part of each CDR3. D genes are given only for firm matches. Size is omitted from some rows. Given values are once, few, many or a class for expanded clones.

J: TRBJ2-7
D: TRBD1
size: NA
V: TRBV4-3
CDR3: CASSGQGSYEQYF
DNA: TGCGCCAGCAGCGGACAGGGGTCCTACGAGCAGTACTTC

J: TRBJ1-5
D: TRBD1
size: NA
V: TRBV6-2/TRBV6-3
CDR3: CASSYTGGRQGSQPQHF
DNA: TGTGCCAGCAGTTACACAGGGGGGAGACAGGGCAGTCAGCCCCAGCATTTT

J: TRBJ2-7
D: TRBD2
size: once
V: TRBV4-2
CDR3: CASSQLAGGPIEQYF
DNA: TGTGCCAGCAGCCAACTAGCGGGGGGCCCCATCGAGCAGTACTTC

J: TRBJ1-1
D: TRBD1
size: NA
V: TRBV18
CDR3: CASSPTGPDTEAFF
DNA: TGTGCCAGCTCACCGACAGGGCCCGACACTGAAGCTTTCTTT

J: TRBJ1-5
D: NA
size: NA
V: TRBV6-1
CDR3: CASSERVGNQPQHF
DNA: TGTGCCAGCAGTGAGAGGGTTGGCAATCAGCCCCAGCATTTT

J: TRBJ2-6
D: TRBD1
size: NA
V: TRBV19
CDR3: CASTVGQGYSGANVLTF
DNA: TGTGCCAGTACCGTGGGACAGGGGTACTCTGGGGCCAACGTCCTGACTTTC

J: TRBJ1-2
D: NA
size: NA
V: TRBV6-5
CDR3: CASSYSTEVRLNGYTF
DNA: TGTGCCAGCAGTTACTCGACAGAGGTCCGCTTGAATGGCTACACCTTC

J: TRBJ2-7
D: NA
size: once
V: TRBV4-3
CDR3: CASSQDGQQGYEQYF
DNA: TGCGCCAGCAGCCAAGATGGCCAACAGGGCTACGAGCAGTACTTC

J: TRBJ1-5
D: NA
size: NA
V: TRBV28
CDR3: CASSFGQLTYQPQHF
DNA: TGTGCCAGCAGTTTTGGACAGCTTACCTATCAGCCCCAGCATTTT

J: TRBJ2-7
D: NA
size: once
V: TRBV27
CDR3: CASSFDRSGEQYF
DNA: TGTGCCAGCAGTTTCGACCGATCGGGCGAGCAGTACTTC

J: TRBJ2-5
D: NA
size: NA
V: TRBV28
CDR3: CASRAPGETQYF
DNA: TGTGCCAGCCGGGCCCCGGGGGAGACCCAGTACTTC

J: TRBJ1-1
D: NA
size: NA
V: TRBV19
CDR3: CASSIGTLNTEAFF
DNA: TGTGCCAGTAGTATAGGGACACTGAACACTGAAGCTTTCTTT

J: TRBJ2-7
D: NA
size: NA
V: TRBV20-1
CDR3: CSARRGYEQYF
DNA: TGCAGTGCTAGACGGGGCTACGAGCAGTACTTC

J: TRBJ1-1
D: NA
size: NA
V: TRBV2
CDR3: CASSAMVNTEAFF
DNA: TGTGCCAGCAGTGCTATGGTGAACACTGAAGCTTTCTTT

J: TRBJ2-3
D: NA
size: NA
V: TRBV4-3
CDR3: CASSPQWRATQYF
DNA: TGCGCCAGCAGCCCCCAATGGAGAGCAACGCAGTATTTT

J: TRBJ2-3
D: NA
size: NA
V: TRBV2
CDR3: CASSGLRGLGTQYF
DNA: TGTGCCAGCAGTGGCCTTAGGGGATTAGGTACGCAGTATTTT

J: TRBJ1-4
D: NA
size: NA
V: TRBV7-6
CDR3: CASSLNGGNEKLFF
DNA: TGTGCCAGCAGCCTCAACGGGGGGAATGAAAAACTGTTTTTT

J: TRBJ1-3
D: NA
size: NA
V: TRBV5-8
CDR3: CASSLVISGSGNTIYF
DNA: TGTGCCAGCAGCTTGGTGATTTCGGGGTCTGGAAACACCATATATTTT

J: TRBJ2-1
D: TRBD2
size: NA
V: TRBV7-2
CDR3: CASSLAPSGGFYEQFF
DNA: TGTGCCAGCAGCTTAGCTCCTAGCGGGGGTTTTTATGAGCAGTTCTTC

J: TRBJ1-4
D: NA
size: NA
V: TRBV5-1
CDR3: CASSSGGGEKLFF
DNA: TGCGCCAGCAGCTCGGGAGGAGGTGAAAAACTGTTTTTT

J: TRBJ1-1
D: NA
size: NA
V: TRBV28
CDR3: CASARTAVNTEAFF
DNA: TGTGCCAGCGCTCGGACAGCCGTGAACACTGAAGCTTTCTTT

J: TRBJ1-4
D: NA
size: NA
V: TRBV21-1
CDR3: CASRLQGANEKLFF
DNA: TGTGCCAGCAGACTTCAGGGGGCTAATGAAAAACTGTTTTTT

J: TRBJ2-1
D: NA
size: NA
V: TRBV21-1
CDR3: CASSKGLAGGNNEQFF
DNA: TGTGCCAGCAGCAAAGGATTAGCGGGAGGGAACAATGAGCAGTTCTTC

J: TRBJ2-4
D: TRBD2
size: NA
V: TRBV19
CDR3: CASSLDEVTSGGRAKNIQYF
DNA: TGTGCCAGTAGTCTTGACGAGGTGACTAGCGGGGGGCGGGCCAAAAACATTCAGTACTTC

J: TRBJ2-2
D: NA
size: NA
V: TRBV6-5
CDR3: CASRWLENTGELFF
DNA: TGTGCCAGCAGGTGGCTCGAAAACACCGGGGAGCTGTTTTTT

J: TRBJ2-5
D: NA
size: NA
V: TRBV7-2
CDR3: CASSLAERTPRTQYF
DNA: TGTGCCAGCAGCTTAGCGGAGCGGACCCCCCGGACCCAGTACTTC

J: TRBJ1-5
D: NA
size: NA
V: TRBV28
CDR3: CASRRGNQPQHF
DNA: TGTGCCAGCAGACGGGGAAATCAGCCCCAGCATTTT

J: TRBJ1-1
D: TRBD1
size: NA
V: TRBV7-2
CDR3: CASRTGQYTEAFF
DNA: TGTGCCAGCCGCACGGGACAGTACACTGAAGCTTTCTTT

J: TRBJ2-7
D: NA
size: NA
V: TRBV6-5
CDR3: CASREGSYEQYF
DNA: TGTGCCAGCCGCGAGGGATCCTACGAGCAGTACTTC

J: TRBJ1-1
D: TRBD1
size: few
V: TRBV28
CDR3: CASVSLPGGAEAFF
DNA: TGTGCCAGCGTGAGTTTACCAGGGGGCGCTGAAGCTTTCTTT

J: TRBJ1-5
D: NA
size: NA
V: TRBV2
CDR3: CASSPQGSEQPQHF
DNA: TGTGCCAGCAGTCCACAGGGTTCCGAACAGCCCCAGCATTTT

J: TRBJ2-7
D: TRBD2
size: NA
V: TRBV19
CDR3: CASTPPWASGSYEQYF
DNA: TGTGCCAGTACCCCCCCCTGGGCTAGCGGATCCTACGAGCAGTACTTC

J: TRBJ1-2
D: NA
size: few
V: TRBV20-1
CDR3: CSASMRQRNYGYTF
DNA: TGCAGTGCTAGTATGAGACAGAGAAACTATGGCTACACCTTC

J: TRBJ2-7
D: TRBD1
size: few
V: TRBV6-5
CDR3: CATTVDRGPYEQYF
DNA: TGTGCCACCACCGTGGACAGGGGGCCCTACGAGCAGTACTTC

J: TRBJ2-5
D: NA
size: NA
V: TRBV2
CDR3: CASSGLETQYF
DNA: TGTGCCAGCTCAGGGTTAGAGACCCAGTACTTC

J: TRBJ1-1
D: NA
size: NA
V: TRBV28
CDR3: CASSLSFGGAPAFF
DNA: TGTGCCAGCAGTTTAAGTTTCGGGGGAGCTCCTGCTTTCTTT

J: TRBJ1-2
D: TRBD1
size: NA
V: TRBV6-2/TRBV6-3
CDR3: CASSSGQGYDYTF
DNA: TGTGCCAGCAGTTCGGGACAGGGCTATGACTACACCTTC

J: TRBJ2-7
D: TRBD1
size: once
V: TRBV29-1
CDR3: CSATDRALLYEQYF
DNA: TGCAGCGCTACGGACAGGGCGTTACTCTACGAGCAGTACTTC

J: TRBJ2-4
D: TRBD2
size: once
V: TRBV20-1
CDR3: CSASGGASGTGNIQYF
DNA: TGCAGTGCTAGTGGGGGGGCTAGCGGGACTGGGAACATTCAGTACTTC

J: TRBJ2-2
D: TRBD1
size: NA
V: TRBV9
CDR3: CASSLTGPTGELFF
DNA: TGTGCCAGCAGCCTGACAGGGCCCACCGGGGAGCTGTTTTTT

J: TRBJ2-1
D: TRBD2
size: NA
V: TRBV6-2/TRBV6-3
CDR3: CASSSRLAGTYNEQFF
DNA: TGTGCCAGCAGTTCCCGACTAGCGGGGACCTACAATGAGCAGTTCTTC

J: TRBJ1-6
D: TRBD1
size: NA
V: TRBV7-9
CDR3: CASSLRDRGHSPLHF
DNA: TGTGCCAGCAGCTTAAGGGACAGGGGACACTCACCCCTCCACTTT

J: TRBJ2-1
D: TRBD1
size: NA
V: TRBV7-8
CDR3: CASSLAVRTGDNEQFF
DNA: TGTGCCAGCAGCTTAGCAGTTCGGACAGGGGACAATGAGCAGTTCTTC

J: TRBJ1-1
D: TRBD1
size: NA
V: TRBV9
CDR3: CASSVGTDLNTEAFF
DNA: TGTGCCAGCAGCGTTGGGACAGACTTGAACACTGAAGCTTTCTTT